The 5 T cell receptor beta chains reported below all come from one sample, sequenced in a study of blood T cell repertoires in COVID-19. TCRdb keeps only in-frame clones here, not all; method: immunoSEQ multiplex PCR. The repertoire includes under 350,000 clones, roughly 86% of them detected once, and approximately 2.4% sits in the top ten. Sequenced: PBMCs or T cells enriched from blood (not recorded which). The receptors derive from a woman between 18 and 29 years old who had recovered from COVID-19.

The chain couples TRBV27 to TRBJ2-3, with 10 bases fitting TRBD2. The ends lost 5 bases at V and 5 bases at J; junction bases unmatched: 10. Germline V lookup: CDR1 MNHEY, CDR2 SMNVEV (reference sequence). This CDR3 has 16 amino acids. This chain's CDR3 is CASSNLAGVDQDTQYF. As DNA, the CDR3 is TGTGCCAGCAGTAACCTAGCGGGAGTGGATCAAGATACGCAGTATTTT.

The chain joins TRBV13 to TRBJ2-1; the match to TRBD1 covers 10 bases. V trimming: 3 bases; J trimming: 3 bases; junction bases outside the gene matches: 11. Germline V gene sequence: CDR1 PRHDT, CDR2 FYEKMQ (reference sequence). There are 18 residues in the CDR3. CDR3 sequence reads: CASSLPWTGGKIYNEQFF. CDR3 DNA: TGTGCCAGCAGCTTGCCTTGGACAGGGGGAAAAATCTACAATGAGCAGTTCTTC.

CDR3 sequence reads: CASSSTSGRAPDNEQFF. As DNA, the CDR3 is TGTGCCAGCAGTTCGACTAGCGGGAGGGCACCAGACAATGAGCAGTTCTTC. The rearrangement joins TRBV28 to TRBJ2-1; TRBD2 matches 14 bases. V shed 4 bases and J 5 bases; nucleotides not matched to a gene: 7. The CDR3 is 17 residues long. CDR1 is MDHEN, CDR2 SYDVKM, per germline.

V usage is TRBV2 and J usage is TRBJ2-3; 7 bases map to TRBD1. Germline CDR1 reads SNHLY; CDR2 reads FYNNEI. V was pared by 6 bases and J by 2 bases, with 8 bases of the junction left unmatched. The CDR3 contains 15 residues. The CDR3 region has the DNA TGTGCCAGCAGGGCTATGACAGGGAACACAGATACGCAGTATTTT. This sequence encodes CASRAMTGNTDTQYF. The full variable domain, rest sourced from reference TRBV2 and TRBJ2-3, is EPEVTQTPSHQVTQMGQEVILRCVPISNHLYFYWYRQILGQKVEFLVSFYNNEISEKSEIFDDQFSVERPDGSNFTLKIRSTKLEDSAMYFCASRAMTGNTDTQYFGPGTRLTVL.

In DNA, the CDR3 is TGTGCCAGCAGCTTACAAGGCGGGAGGGCCGGAGTGGGGCAAGAGACCCAGTACTTC. Protein: CASSLQGGRAGVGQETQYF. The chain employs TRBV7-9 and TRBJ2-5; TRBD2 matches 9 bases. The trim removed 2 bases at V and 2 bases at J, leaving 15 bases unmatched. The CDR3 contains 19 residues. Looked up from germline, CDR1 is SEHNR and CDR2 is FQNEAQ (reference sequence).